This is a list of T cell receptor beta chains from one sample in a study of patients and donors after allogeneic stem cell transplantation. Via MiXCR, TCRdb re-called the RT-PCR reads, giving one row per CDR3 protein. The sample has 920,000 or so distinct CDR3 sequences, roughly 18% seen once. Sequencing was done on a sample of blood, either unsorted or a sorted T cell fraction (not recorded which). The receptors come from a human donor who was either an allogeneic HSCT recipient or a stem cell or donor lymphocyte infusion donor (not recorded which). It is not recorded whose cells these are; they may come from a transplant donor. The CDR3 runs from the conserved cysteine through the conserved F or W.

V gene	CDR3 protein
TRBV5-1	CASSSDLIEGYTF
TRBV20-1	CSATRRGVPNTEAFF
TRBV6-2/TRBV6-3	CASSHHSLGGDEQFF
TRBV20-1	CSAETSTDTQYF
TRBV3-1	CASSQDTMITSTDTQYF
TRBV7-8	CASSFRAGDQDTQYF
TRBV4-1	CASSQETGVSVTDTQYF
TRBV7-7	CASSLEEGQPHEQFF
TRBV7-7	CASSPAEGGYNEQFF
TRBV7-9	CASSFSDSWNEQFF
TRBV7-9	CASSLAASNQPQHF
TRBV2	CASRTGWDLVAFF
TRBV25-1	CASSGGVGVICNQPQHF
TRBV10-3	CAISESDRGSEAFF
TRBV3-1	CASSQDGPRGAWETQYF
TRBV7-2	CASSLFMETQYF
TRBV20-1	CSARGGLAGGKHEQFF
TRBV5-1	CASSLDAGARNNEQFF
TRBV15	CATSTGQGTDTQYF
TRBV7-8	CASSLVRVGGNRYEQYF
TRBV6-1	CASRIQSMGNSPLHF
TRBV5-5	CASSLDRVVSPLHF
TRBV6-2/TRBV6-3	CASSYRQLLGTDTQYF
TRBV18	CASSPRGQNNEQFF
TRBV29-1	CSVSYPRPQTREAFF
TRBV7-9	CASSYIDRGQGAFF
TRBV30	CAWSTGVGANVLTF
TRBV20-1	CSAPATGYNYGYTF